Listed here are 27 T cell receptor beta chains from one sample, sequenced in a study of blood T cells in healthy people across ages. The use of a sample-barcoded 5' primer and a J-beta primer mix characterized a second PCR of 7 to 11 cycles. A single record per CDR3 protein comes from TCRdb applying MiXCR to the 5' RACE reads. The sample yields about 1.6 million distinct CDR3 sequences, approximately 32% seen once. The specimen sequenced was blood. The receptor source for this set is a woman in her thirties in good health.

This clonotype was seen only a few times. This chain links TRBV28 with TRBJ2-1; D is possibly TRBD1 (6 bases). Trimming took 8 bases from V and 8 from J, leaving 19 bases between them. CDR3 length: 14 residues. In germline, CDR1 is MDHEN, CDR2 SYDVKM. The CDR3 region is CASSYSTGSHEQFF. Written as DNA, the CDR3 is TGTGCCAGCTCATACTCCACAGGGTCCCATGAGCAGTTCTTC.

The chain uses TRBV19 and TRBJ2-5, with D tentatively TRBD1 (6 bases). The germline V and J ends were trimmed by 7 bases and 5 bases, with 17 bases remaining between them. The V gene's germline CDR1 is LNHDA and CDR2 SQIVND (reference sequence). CDR3 size: 14 residues. The DNA of the CDR3 is TGTGCCAGTAACCAGGGGAACTTAGGGGAGACCCAGTACTTC. This sequence encodes CASNQGNLGETQYF.

J is TRBJ2-7 and V is TRBV2, with D possibly being TRBD1 (6 bases). Germline-derived CDR1 and CDR2 are SNHLY and FYNNEI. This CDR3 is 15 amino acids long. With 4 bases removed from V and 3 bases from J, the gap between germline ends came to 16 bases. Here the CDR3 reads CASSGTAEGLYEQYF. CDR3 in DNA: TGTGCCAGCAGTGGGACAGCAGAAGGACTCTACGAGCAGTACTTC.

The chain links TRBV7-6 to TRBJ2-5; tentative D call: TRBD1 (7 bases). Germline V gene data show CDR1 as SGHVS and CDR2 as FNYEAQ. V lost 5 bases to trimming and J lost 3 bases, with 19 bases between them. The CDR3 consists of 16 residues. The CDR3 nucleotides are TGTGCCAGCAGCCACATTGGAGGGGGCCTGAAAGAGACCCAGTACTTC. Its translation: CASSHIGGGLKETQYF.

This clonotype turned up a few times. The chain links TRBV9 to TRBJ2-5; no definite D call. The end of the DNA aligns better with TRBJ2-7, so the J call may be wrong. The CDR3 loop spans 13 amino acids. Per germline, CDR1 SGDLS and CDR2 YYNGEE. The CDR3 sequence is CASSVRIGYEQYF. CDR3 nucleotide sequence: TGTGCCAGCAGCGTCAGGATAGGCTACGAGCAGTACTTC.

Remarks on this clonotype: Relative to the germline gene, one junction end is altered; a read error may explain this. The rearrangement uses TRBV11-2 and TRBJ1-1; D ambiguous. Germline CDR1 and CDR2: SGHAT and FQNNGV. The CDR3 loop spans 14 amino acids. CDR3 in DNA: TGTGCCAGCCGCTTAGATCGGCGGGCCACTGAAGCTTTCTTT. Translating it yields CASRLDRRATEAFF.

This clonotype was recorded at least ten times. The rearrangement links TRBV7-9 to TRBJ2-7, with D possibly called TRBD1 or TRBD2 (5 bases each). CDR3 length equals 15 residues. From germline, CDR1 is SEHNR and CDR2 FQNEAQ (reference sequence). V lost 4 bases, J lost 3 bases, and 16 bases lay in between. The CDR3 loop reads CASSSPGTGNYEQYF. The CDR3 DNA reads TGTGCCAGCAGCTCGCCCGGGACGGGGAACTACGAGCAGTACTTC.

A remark on this clonotype: One end of the junction does not line up with germline, which may come from a read error. The J gene is TRBJ2-5, the V gene TRBV2; D gene ambiguous. The CDR3 extends over 14 amino acids. The germline V gene encodes CDR1 SNHLY and CDR2 FYNNEI. The CDR3 region is CTSSATQNQETQYF. The CDR3, as DNA: TGTACCAGCAGTGCCACCCAAAACCAAGAGACCCAGTACTTC. The complete variable domain, with remaining parts taken from reference TRBV2 and TRBJ2-5, reads EPEVTQTPSHQVTQMGQEVILRCVPISNHLYFYWYRQILGQKVEFLVSFYNNEISEKSEIFDDQFSVERPDGSNFTLKIRSTKLEDSAMYFCTSSATQNQETQYFGPGTRLLVL.

The J gene is TRBJ2-1, the V gene TRBV11-2; D may be TRBD1 or TRBD2 (5 bases each). The CDR3 covers 14 residues. Trimming stripped 3 bases from V and 6 bases from J, with 12 bases between. Germline CDR1 reads SGHAT; CDR2 reads FQNNGV. In nucleotides, the CDR3 is TGTGCCAGCAGCTTGGGGCTAGAGGGCAATGAGCAGTTCTTC. Translation gives CASSLGLEGNEQFF.

The rearrangement links TRBV3-1 to TRBJ2-1; 13 nucleotides line up with TRBD2. V lost 4 bases, J lost 6 bases, and 6 bases stayed unmatched. CDR1 is LGHDT, CDR2 YNNKEL, per germline (reference sequence). This CDR3 is built from 16 residues. This CDR3 is CASSLRTSGSFNEQFF. The CDR3 DNA follows: TGTGCCAGCAGCCTTAGGACTAGCGGGAGTTTCAATGAGCAGTTCTTC.

This clonotype occurred a few times. One base away lies a much larger clone, so this may be a sequencing read error. The chain links TRBV12-3 or TRBV12-4 to TRBJ1-2; TRBD1 might be the D (6 bases). CDR3 size: 15 residues. Deletions cut 8 bases from V and 5 bases from J, with 21 bases between. This CDR3 reads CASDPDRKGLYGYTF. CDR3 nucleotides: TGTGCCAGCGACCCTGACAGGAAGGGGCTTTATGGCTACACCTTC.

With regard to this clonotype: A much larger clone differs from this one at a single base, so this may be a read error. The chain uses TRBV6-6 and TRBJ2-7; D may match TRBD1 or TRBD2 (5 bases each). V was clipped by 5 bases and J by 3 bases, with 11 bases between them. CDR1 is MNHNY, CDR2 SVGAGI, per germline (reference sequence). The CDR3 totals 13 residues. CDR3 in amino acids: CASSNRDLYEQYF. DNA of the CDR3: TGTGCCAGCAGTAACCGGGACCTCTACGAGCAGTACTTC.

The genes are TRBV5-1 and TRBJ1-2; 11 bases line up with TRBD1. The germline gives CDR1 SGHRS, CDR2 YFSETQ. The CDR3 loop spans 14 amino acids. The trim removed 3 bases at V and 7 bases at J, leaving 5 bases unmatched. CDR3 coding DNA: TGCGCCAGCAGCTCGGGACAGGGGGAATCTGGCTACACCTTC. This translates into CASSSGQGESGYTF.

At least ten counts were recorded for this clonotype. This chain links TRBV29-1 with TRBJ2-7, with D tentatively TRBD1 (5 bases). CDR3 length: 14 residues. Trimming took 5 bases from V and 2 from J, leaving 16 bases between them. CDR1 and CDR2 from the germline V gene are SQVTM and ANQGSEA. CDR3 coding DNA: TGCAGCGTTCAATGGGGCACAGGACCCTACGAGCAGTACTTC. It is translated as CSVQWGTGPYEQYF.

V is TRBV7-2 and J is TRBJ2-7, with 10 bases that match TRBD2. The germline CDR1 and CDR2 sequences are SGHTA and FQGNSA. The CDR3 consists of 16 residues. The V segment lost 5 bases and the J segment 3 bases; nucleotides outside the gene matches: 10. Here the CDR3 DNA reads TGTGCCAGCAGCAACTTCCTAGCGGGAGTTAACTACGAGCAGTACTTC. This encodes CASSNFLAGVNYEQYF.

This clonotype has more than one count but fewer than ten. The rearrangement joins TRBV6-2 or TRBV6-3 to TRBJ1-5; D gene uncertain. This CDR3 comprises 12 residues. V was clipped by 4 bases and J by 10 bases, with 11 bases between them. Germline V CDR1 and CDR2: MNHEY, SVGEGT. The CDR3 protein is CASSSRTRPQHF. DNA of the CDR3: TGTGCCAGCAGTTCCAGGACGCGACCCCAGCATTTT.

A note on this clonotype: A clone one base away is much larger, so this may be a read error. V is TRBV3-1 and J is TRBJ2-7; D may match TRBD1 or TRBD2 (6 bases each). There are 13 residues in the CDR3. Per germline, CDR1 LGHDT and CDR2 YNNKEL (reference sequence). Trimming removed 4 bases at V and 4 bases at J, with 11 bases between. CDR3 protein: CASSRPGAYEQYF. In DNA form, the CDR3 reads TGTGCCAGCAGCCGCCCGGGGGCGTACGAGCAGTACTTC.

This clonotype was counted a few times. This sequence joins TRBV2 and TRBJ2-1; D is ambiguous. CDR1 SNHLY and CDR2 FYNNEI come from the germline V gene. V lost 8 bases and J 0 bases, leaving 14 bases between the germline ends. The CDR3 is 15 residues long. The CDR3 loop reads CASRGPPSSYNEQFF. The CDR3 bases are TGTGCCAGCCGAGGACCCCCCAGCTCCTACAATGAGCAGTTCTTC.

This clonotype occurred a few times. The CDR3 bases are TGCGCCAGCAGCCAGGACAGTCTCGGGGGAAAACTGTTTTTT. This translates into CASSQDSLGGKLFF. The rearrangement uses TRBV4-1 and TRBJ1-4; D perhaps matches TRBD1 (6 bases). The V gene lost 3 bases and the J gene lost 10 bases, with 15 bases spanning the gap. This CDR3 comprises 14 residues. The V gene's germline CDR1 is MGHRA and CDR2 YSYEKL.

The chain couples TRBV11-1 to TRBJ2-3; 9 bases are a match to TRBD1. The germline V gene encodes CDR1 SGHAT and CDR2 FQDESV (reference sequence). This CDR3 has 21 amino acids. Germline trimming cut 5 bases from V and 2 bases from J; bases unmatched to any gene: 23. The CDR3 DNA reads as TGTGCCAGCAGCGCGGAGAAACCGGGACAGGGTCTGGTTTCCCCCACAGATACGCAGTATTTT. Amino acid sequence: CASSAEKPGQGLVSPTDTQYF.

This chain joins TRBV4-1 and TRBJ1-6; D uncertain. V was trimmed by 1 base and J by 0 bases, leaving 10 bases between them. This CDR3 comprises 17 residues. Germline V gives CDR1 MGHRA, CDR2 YSYEKL. The CDR3 region is CASSQVGVSSYNSPLHF. In DNA, the CDR3 is TGCGCCAGCAGCCAAGTTGGAGTGAGCTCCTATAATTCACCCCTCCACTTT.

This chain uses TRBV5-1 with TRBJ1-3; tentative D call: TRBD1 (6 bases). The CDR3 contains 16 residues. Per the germline V gene, CDR1 is SGHRS and CDR2 is YFSETQ. Trimming pared 4 bases from V and 0 bases from J, leaving 14 bases between. CDR3 region: CASSTGQTRSGNTIYF. Here the CDR3 DNA reads TGCGCCAGCAGCACAGGACAGACCCGCTCTGGAAACACCATATATTTT. The full variable domain, with the rest looked up from reference TRBV5-1 and TRBJ1-3, is KAGVTQTPRYLIKTRGQQVTLSCSPISGHRSVSWYQQTPGQGLQFLFEYFSETQRNKGNFPGRFSGRQFSNSRSEMNVSTLELGDSALYLCASSTGQTRSGNTIYFGEGSWLTVV.

The table lists this clonotype with a few counts. The chain is built from TRBV6-1 and TRBJ1-4, with no clear D. V gave up 4 bases and J gave up 6 bases, with 15 bases separating them. The CDR3 spans 15 residues. CDR1 is MNHNS, CDR2 SASEGT, per germline. CDR3 loop: CASSARLLVDEKLFF. The CDR3 DNA is TGTGCCAGCAGTGCAAGACTCCTGGTGGATGAAAAACTGTTTTTT.

A word on this clonotype: Sequence at one end of the junction differs from germline and may be a read error. The chain carries TRBV15 and TRBJ2-7; D is perhaps TRBD2 (5 bases). Germline CDR1 reads LNHNV; CDR2 reads YYDKDF (reference sequence). The CDR3 loop spans 15 amino acids. CDR3 sequence (DNA): TGTACCACCAGCAGAGGGCAGGTTTCTACGTTGGGGCAGTACTTC. It yields the protein CTTSRGQVSTLGQYF.

J is TRBJ2-7 and V is TRBV5-1; the match to TRBD1 covers 7 bases. The CDR3 sequence is 16 residues long. Trimming at V came to 1 base and at J to 4 bases, leaving 11 bases not matched to a gene. Germline-derived CDR1 and CDR2 are SGHRS and YFSETQ. The chain's CDR3 is CASSLNGQEAGYEQYF. The CDR3 bases are TGCGCCAGCAGCTTGAATGGACAGGAGGCCGGTTACGAGCAGTACTTC.

This clonotype came up a few times. V is TRBV12-3 or TRBV12-4 and J is TRBJ1-5; 9 bases agree with TRBD1. This CDR3 comprises 19 residues. V shed 7 bases and J 1 base; nucleotides not matched to a gene: 17. CDR3 loop: CASNPGQGIGKGSNQPQHF. The CDR3 DNA is TGTGCCAGCAACCCCGGACAGGGGATTGGAAAGGGGAGCAATCAGCCCCAGCATTTT.

The table lists this clonotype with a few counts. The V call is TRBV9, the J call TRBJ2-5; TRBD2 agrees at 7 bases. The CDR3 is 15 residues long. V trimming: 0 bases; J trimming: 3 bases; junction bases outside the gene matches: 5. The V gene's germline CDR1 is SGDLS and CDR2 YYNGEE. Here the CDR3 DNA reads TGTGCCAGCAGCGTAGCGGGAGGAGGCAAAGAGACCCAGTACTTC. As protein: CASSVAGGGKETQYF.